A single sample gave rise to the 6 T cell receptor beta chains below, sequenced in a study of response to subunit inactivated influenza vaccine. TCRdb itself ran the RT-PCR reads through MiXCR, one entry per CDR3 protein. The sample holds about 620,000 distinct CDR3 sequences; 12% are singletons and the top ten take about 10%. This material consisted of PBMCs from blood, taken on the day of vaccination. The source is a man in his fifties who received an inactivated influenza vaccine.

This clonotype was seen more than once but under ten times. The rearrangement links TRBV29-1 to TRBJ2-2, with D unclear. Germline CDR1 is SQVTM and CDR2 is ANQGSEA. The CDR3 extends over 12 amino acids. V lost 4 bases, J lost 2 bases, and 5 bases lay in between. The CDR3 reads CSVVLNTGELFF. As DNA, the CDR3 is TGCAGCGTTGTGCTTAACACCGGGGAGCTGTTTTTT.

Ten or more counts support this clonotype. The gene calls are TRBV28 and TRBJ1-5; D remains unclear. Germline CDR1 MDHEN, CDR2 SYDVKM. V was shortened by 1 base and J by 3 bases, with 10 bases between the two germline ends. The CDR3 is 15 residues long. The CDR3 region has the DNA TGTGCCAGCAGTTTATTTCTTAATGTCAATCAGCCCCAGCATTTT. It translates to CASSLFLNVNQPQHF. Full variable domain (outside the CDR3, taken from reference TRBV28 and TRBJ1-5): DVKVTQSSRYLVKRTGEKVFLECVQDMDHENMFWYRQDPGLGLRLIYFSYDVKMKEKGDIPEGYSVSREKKERFSLILESASTNQTSMYLCASSLFLNVNQPQHFGDGTRLSIL.

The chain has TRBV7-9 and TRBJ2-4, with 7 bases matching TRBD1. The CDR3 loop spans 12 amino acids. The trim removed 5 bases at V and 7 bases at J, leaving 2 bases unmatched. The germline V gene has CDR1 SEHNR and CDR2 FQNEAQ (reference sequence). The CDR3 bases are TGTGCCAGCAGCCGCAGGGGGAACATTCAGTACTTC. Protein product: CASSRRGNIQYF.

The CDR3 sequence is CASSFGLPSGANVLTF. CDR3 nucleotides: TGTGCCAGCAGTTTCGGACTGCCCTCTGGGGCCAACGTCCTGACTTTC. V gene TRBV12-3 or TRBV12-4 combines with J gene TRBJ2-6; possibly TRBD2 for D (5 bases). This CDR3 comprises 16 residues. V shed 3 bases and J shed 0 bases, with 9 bases lying between them.

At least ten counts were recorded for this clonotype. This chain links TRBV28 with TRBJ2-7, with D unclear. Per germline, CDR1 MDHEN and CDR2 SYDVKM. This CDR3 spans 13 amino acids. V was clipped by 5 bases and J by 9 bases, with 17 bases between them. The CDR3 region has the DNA TGTGCCAGCAGTCGCGAGCCCGCCCTCGGGCAGTACTTC. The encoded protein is CASSREPALGQYF.

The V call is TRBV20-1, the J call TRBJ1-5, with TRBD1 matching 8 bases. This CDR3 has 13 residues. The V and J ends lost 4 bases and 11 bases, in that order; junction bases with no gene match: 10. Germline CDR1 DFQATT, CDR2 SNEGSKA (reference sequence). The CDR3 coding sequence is TGCAGTGCTACGACAGGGGCCCCTCGGGCCCAGCATTTT. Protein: CSATTGAPRAQHF.